Presented here are 2 T cell receptor beta chains from one specimen sequenced in a study of human T cells and chemical hapten exposure. Noted time point: pre-sensitization, week 0. The treatment here: therapeutic diphenylcyclopropenone sensitization with weekly scalp DPC. MiXCR, applied by TCRdb to the RACE reads, yields one record per CDR3 protein. The table shows some 330,000 distinct CDR3 sequences, with 5.5% occurring only once. This specimen consisted of whole blood, obtained in connection with sensitization to the hapten diphenylcyclopropenone (DPC). The receptors shown here come from a woman under 30 with alopecia areata. Some clones in this sample may be carry-over from other donors' samples.

The chain carries TRBV7-8 and TRBJ2-7; no firm D call. This CDR3 contains 17 residues. Germline V gene lookup returns CDR1 SGHVS and CDR2 FQNEAQ. Deletions cut 5 bases from V and 5 bases from J, with 25 bases between. DNA of the CDR3: TGTGCCAGCAGCCGATTAGTATTCCCCGGCCCAACCGACGAGCAGTACTTC. Amino acids: CASSRLVFPGPTDEQYF.

This clonotype was seen a few times. The gene calls are TRBV29-1 and TRBJ1-1, with a weak D call TRBD1 (5 bases). From germline, CDR1 is SQVTM and CDR2 ANQGSEA. The CDR3 is made up of 14 amino acids. V dropped 4 bases and J dropped 0 bases, with 12 bases sitting between them. The CDR3, as DNA: TGCAGCGTTGGAGGGGAGAGGGTGAACACTGAAGCTTTCTTT. It is translated as CSVGGERVNTEAFF.